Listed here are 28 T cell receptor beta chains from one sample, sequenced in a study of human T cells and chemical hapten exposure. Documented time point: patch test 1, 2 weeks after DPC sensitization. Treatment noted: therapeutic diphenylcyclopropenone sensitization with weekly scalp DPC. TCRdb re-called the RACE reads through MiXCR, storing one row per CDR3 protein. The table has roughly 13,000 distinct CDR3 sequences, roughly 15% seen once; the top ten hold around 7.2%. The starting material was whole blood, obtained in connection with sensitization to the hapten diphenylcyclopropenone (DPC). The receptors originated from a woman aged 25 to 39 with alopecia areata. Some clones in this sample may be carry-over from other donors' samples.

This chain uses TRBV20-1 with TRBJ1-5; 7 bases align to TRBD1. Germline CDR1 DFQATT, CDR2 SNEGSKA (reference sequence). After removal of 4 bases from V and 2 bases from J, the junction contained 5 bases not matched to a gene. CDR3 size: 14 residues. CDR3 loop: CSANRGAGNQPQHF. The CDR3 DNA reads TGCAGTGCTAACAGGGGCGCCGGCAATCAGCCCCAGCATTTT.

CDR3 sequence (DNA): TGTGCCAGCAGCTTAGCGGGAGCGGGGACTAGCAATCAGCCCCAGCATTTT. Its protein is CASSLAGAGTSNQPQHF. The genes are TRBV7-2 and TRBJ1-5; D perhaps matches TRBD1 (5 bases). Trimming removed 0 bases at V and 0 bases at J, with 12 bases between. The CDR3 consists of 17 residues. Germline V lookup: CDR1 SGHTA, CDR2 FQGNSA.

The CDR3 bases are TGTGCCAGCAGTCCTAGCTCTGGGGCCAACGTCCTGACTTTC. Residues: CASSPSSGANVLTF. The chain links TRBV6-2 or TRBV6-3 to TRBJ2-6; D gene ambiguous. Trimming left V 5 bases short and J 0 bases short, with 5 bases between. The germline CDR1 and CDR2 sequences are MNHEY and SVGEGT. The CDR3 has 14 residues.

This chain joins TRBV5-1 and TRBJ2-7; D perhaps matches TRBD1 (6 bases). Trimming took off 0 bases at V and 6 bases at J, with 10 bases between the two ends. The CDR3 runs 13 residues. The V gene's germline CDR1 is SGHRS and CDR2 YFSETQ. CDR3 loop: CASSLEQGSEQYV. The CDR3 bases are TGCGCCAGCAGCTTGGAACAGGGTTCCGAGCAGTACGTC.

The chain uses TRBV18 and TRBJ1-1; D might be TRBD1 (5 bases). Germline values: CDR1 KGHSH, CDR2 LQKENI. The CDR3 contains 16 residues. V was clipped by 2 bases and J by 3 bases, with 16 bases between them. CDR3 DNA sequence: TGTGCCAGCTCACCAACAGGTCCAAACCTATACACTGAAGCTTTCTTT. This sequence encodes CASSPTGPNLYTEAFF.

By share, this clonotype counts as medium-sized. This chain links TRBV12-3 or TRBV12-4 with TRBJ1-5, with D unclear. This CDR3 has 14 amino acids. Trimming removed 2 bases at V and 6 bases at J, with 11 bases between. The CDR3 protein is CASSLWLGIQPQHF. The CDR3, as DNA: TGTGCCAGCAGTTTATGGTTAGGGATTCAGCCCCAGCATTTT.

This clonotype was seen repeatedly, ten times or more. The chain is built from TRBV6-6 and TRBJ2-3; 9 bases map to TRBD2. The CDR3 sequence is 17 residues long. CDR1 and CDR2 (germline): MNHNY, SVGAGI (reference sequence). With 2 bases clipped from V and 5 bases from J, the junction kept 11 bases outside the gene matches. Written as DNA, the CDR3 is TGTGCCAGCAGTTACATTTCGGCGGGAGGGCAAGGAGATACGCAGTATTTT. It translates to CASSYISAGGQGDTQYF.

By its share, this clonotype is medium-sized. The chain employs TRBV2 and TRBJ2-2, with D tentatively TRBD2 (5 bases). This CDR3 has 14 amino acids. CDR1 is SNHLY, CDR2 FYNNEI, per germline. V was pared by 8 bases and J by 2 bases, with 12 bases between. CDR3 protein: CASGATGNTGELFF. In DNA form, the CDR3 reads TGTGCCAGCGGTGCGACGGGAAACACCGGGGAGCTGTTTTTT. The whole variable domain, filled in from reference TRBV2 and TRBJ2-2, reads EPEVTQTPSHQVTQMGQEVILRCVPISNHLYFYWYRQILGQKVEFLVSFYNNEISEKSEIFDDQFSVERPDGSNFTLKIRSTKLEDSAMYFCASGATGNTGELFFGEGSRLTVL.

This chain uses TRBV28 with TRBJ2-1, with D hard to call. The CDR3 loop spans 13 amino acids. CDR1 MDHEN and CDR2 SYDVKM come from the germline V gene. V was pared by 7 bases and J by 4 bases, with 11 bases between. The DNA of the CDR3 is TGTGCCAGCAACCTTGCCTCATACAATGAGCAGTTCTTC. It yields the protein CASNLASYNEQFF.

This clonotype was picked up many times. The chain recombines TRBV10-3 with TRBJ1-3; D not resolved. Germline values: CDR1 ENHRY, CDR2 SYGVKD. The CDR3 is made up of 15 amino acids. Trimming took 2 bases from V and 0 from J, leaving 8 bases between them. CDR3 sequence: CAISEGGLSGNTIYF. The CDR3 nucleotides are TGTGCCATCAGTGAGGGAGGCCTCTCTGGAAACACCATATATTTT.

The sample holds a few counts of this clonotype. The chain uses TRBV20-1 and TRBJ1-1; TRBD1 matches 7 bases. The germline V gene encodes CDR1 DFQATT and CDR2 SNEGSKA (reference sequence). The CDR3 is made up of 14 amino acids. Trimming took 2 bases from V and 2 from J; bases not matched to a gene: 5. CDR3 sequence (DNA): TGCAGTGCTAGATGGGACAGATTTAACACTGAAGCTTTCTTT. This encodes CSARWDRFNTEAFF.

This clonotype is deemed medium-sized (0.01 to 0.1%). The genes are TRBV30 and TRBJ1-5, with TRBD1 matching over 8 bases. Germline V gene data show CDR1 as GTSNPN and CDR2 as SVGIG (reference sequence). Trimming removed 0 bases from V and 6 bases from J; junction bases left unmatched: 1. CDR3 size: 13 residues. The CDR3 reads CAWSVTGAQPQHF. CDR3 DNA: TGTGCCTGGAGTGTGACAGGGGCTCAGCCCCAGCATTTT.

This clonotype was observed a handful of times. CDR3 coding DNA: TGCGCCAGCAGCTTTGAAGGGGAAGATGGCTACACCTTC. It specifies CASSFEGEDGYTF. This rearrangement joins TRBV5-1 to TRBJ1-2, with D possibly being TRBD1 (5 bases). The CDR3 runs to 13 residues. Germline V CDR1 and CDR2: SGHRS, YFSETQ. The V end lost 2 bases, the J end lost 6 bases, and 11 bases lay between the germline ends. The variable domain in full, with the rest retrieved from reference TRBV5-1 and TRBJ1-2, is KAGVTQTPRYLIKTRGQQVTLSCSPISGHRSVSWYQQTPGQGLQFLFEYFSETQRNKGNFPGRFSGRQFSNSRSEMNVSTLELGDSALYLCASSFEGEDGYTFGSGTRLTVV.

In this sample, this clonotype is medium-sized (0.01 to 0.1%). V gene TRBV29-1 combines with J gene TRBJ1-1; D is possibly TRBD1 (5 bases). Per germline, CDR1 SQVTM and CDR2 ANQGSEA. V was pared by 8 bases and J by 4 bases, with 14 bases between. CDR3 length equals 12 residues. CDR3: CSIVGDVTEAFF. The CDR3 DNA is TGCAGCATTGTCGGGGACGTCACTGAAGCTTTCTTT.

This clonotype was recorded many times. The CDR3 DNA reads as TGTGCCAGCAGCCCCTATGGGACGAACACCGGGGAGCTGTTTTTT. Protein product: CASSPYGTNTGELFF. This sequence joins TRBV3-1 and TRBJ2-2; D remains unclear. The V gene's germline CDR1 is LGHDT and CDR2 YNNKEL (reference sequence). V was cut by 4 bases and J by 0 bases, with 9 bases left in between. This CDR3 contains 15 residues.

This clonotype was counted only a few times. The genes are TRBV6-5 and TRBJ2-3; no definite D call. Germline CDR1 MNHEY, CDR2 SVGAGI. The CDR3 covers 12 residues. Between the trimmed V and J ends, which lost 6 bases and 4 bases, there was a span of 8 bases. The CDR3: CASRAGSDTQYF. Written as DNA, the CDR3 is TGTGCCAGCAGAGCTGGCTCAGATACGCAGTATTTT.

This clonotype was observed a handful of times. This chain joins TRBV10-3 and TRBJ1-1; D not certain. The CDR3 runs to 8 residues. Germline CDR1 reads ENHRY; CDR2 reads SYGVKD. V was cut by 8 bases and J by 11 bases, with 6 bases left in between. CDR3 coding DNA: TGTGCCATCGTTTGGGCTTTCTTT. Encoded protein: CAIVWAFF.

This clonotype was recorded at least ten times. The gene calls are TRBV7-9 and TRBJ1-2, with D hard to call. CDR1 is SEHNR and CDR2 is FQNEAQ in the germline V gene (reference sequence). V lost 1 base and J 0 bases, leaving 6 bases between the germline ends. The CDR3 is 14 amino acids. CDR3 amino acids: CASSLETSNYGYTF. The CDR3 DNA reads TGTGCCAGCAGCTTAGAGACCTCTAACTATGGCTACACCTTC.

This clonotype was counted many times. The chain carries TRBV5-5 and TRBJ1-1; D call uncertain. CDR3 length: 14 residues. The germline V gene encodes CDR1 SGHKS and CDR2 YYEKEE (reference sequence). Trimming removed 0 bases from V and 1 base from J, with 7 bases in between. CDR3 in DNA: TGTGCCAGCAGCTTGGGACTCGCGAACACTGAAGCTTTCTTT. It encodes CASSLGLANTEAFF.

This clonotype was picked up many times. The CDR3 is CSVEEGGPYEQYF. CDR3 coding DNA: TGCAGCGTTGAAGAGGGGGGACCCTACGAGCAGTACTTC. The genes are TRBV29-1 and TRBJ2-7, with D possibly TRBD2 on 6 matching bases. Germline CDR1 SQVTM, CDR2 ANQGSEA. Deletions cut 0 bases from V and 2 bases from J, with 8 bases between. The CDR3 is 13 amino acids.

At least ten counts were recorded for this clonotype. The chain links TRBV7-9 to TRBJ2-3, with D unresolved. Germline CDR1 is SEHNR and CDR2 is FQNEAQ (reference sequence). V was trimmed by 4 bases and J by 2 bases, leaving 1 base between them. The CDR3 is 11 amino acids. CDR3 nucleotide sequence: TGTGCCAGCAGCTACACAGATACGCAGTATTTT. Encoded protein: CASSYTDTQYF.

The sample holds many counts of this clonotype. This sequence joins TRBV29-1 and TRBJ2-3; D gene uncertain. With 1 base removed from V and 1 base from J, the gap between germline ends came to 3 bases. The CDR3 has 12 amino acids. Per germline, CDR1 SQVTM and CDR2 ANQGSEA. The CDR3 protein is CSVEGGTDTQYF. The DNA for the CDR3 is TGCAGCGTTGAAGGTGGCACAGATACGCAGTATTTT.

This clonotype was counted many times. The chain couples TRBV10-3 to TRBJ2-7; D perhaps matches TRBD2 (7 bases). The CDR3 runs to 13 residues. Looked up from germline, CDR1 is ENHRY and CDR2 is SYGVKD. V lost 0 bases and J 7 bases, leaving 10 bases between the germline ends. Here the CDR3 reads CAISESGGREQYF. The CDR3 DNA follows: TGTGCCATCAGTGAGTCGGGGGGGCGAGAGCAGTACTTC.

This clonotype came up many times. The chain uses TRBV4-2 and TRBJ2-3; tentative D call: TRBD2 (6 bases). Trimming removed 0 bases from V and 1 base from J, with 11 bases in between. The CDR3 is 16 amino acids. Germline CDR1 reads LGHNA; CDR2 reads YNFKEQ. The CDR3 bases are TGTGCCAGCAGCCAAGAGACTAGTCCTCGCACAGATACGCAGTATTTT. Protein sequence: CASSQETSPRTDTQYF.

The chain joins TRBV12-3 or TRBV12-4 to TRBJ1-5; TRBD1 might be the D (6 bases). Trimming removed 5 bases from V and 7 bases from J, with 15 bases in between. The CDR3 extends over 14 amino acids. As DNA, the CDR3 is TGTGCCAGCAGTCCCCACAGGGAGGGCCAGCCCCAGCATTTT. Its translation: CASSPHREGQPQHF.

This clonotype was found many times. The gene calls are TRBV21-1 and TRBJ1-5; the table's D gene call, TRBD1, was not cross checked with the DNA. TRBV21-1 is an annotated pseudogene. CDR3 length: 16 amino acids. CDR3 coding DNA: TGTGCCAGCAGCAAATTAACCGGGACGGGCAATCAGCCCCAGCATTTT. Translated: CASSKLTGTGNQPQHF.

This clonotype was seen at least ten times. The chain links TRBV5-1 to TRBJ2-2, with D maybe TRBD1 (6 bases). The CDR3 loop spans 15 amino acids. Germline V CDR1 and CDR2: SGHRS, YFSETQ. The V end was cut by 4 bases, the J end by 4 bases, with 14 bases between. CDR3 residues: CASSKNTGFTGELFF. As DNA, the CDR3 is TGCGCCAGCAGCAAGAATACAGGGTTCACCGGGGAGCTGTTTTTT.

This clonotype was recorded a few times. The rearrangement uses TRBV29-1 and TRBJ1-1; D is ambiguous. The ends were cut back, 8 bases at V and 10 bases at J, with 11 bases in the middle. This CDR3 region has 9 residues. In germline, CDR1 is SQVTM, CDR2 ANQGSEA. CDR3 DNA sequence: TGCAGCTCGGGCGTACCAGCTTTCTTT. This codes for CSSGVPAFF.